This T cell receptor (beta chain) was captured in a study of neoadjuvant anti-PD-1 for oral cavity cancer. Blood libraries mostly used approximately 450 ng genomic DNA, six replicates each. TCRdb's copy holds only in-frame clones and misses some; the assay was immunoSEQ multiplex PCR. The top ten clones hold more than 4% of a sample with about 39,000 clones, approximately 80% of them seen once. The CDR3 spans 12 residues. V lost 3 bases and J lost 6, with 9 bases in between. Germline-derived CDR1 and CDR2 are SGHVS and FNYEAQ. The sample's time point: after neoadjuvant nivolumab, at surgical resection. Stage II-IVA oral cavity squamous cell carcinoma was new and untreated by systemic or radiation therapy.

The chain links TRBV7-6 to TRBJ2-7; D uncertain. Material: PBMCs, obtained after nivolumab (anti-PD-1) treatment. The source of this sequence is a person between 35 and 79 years old with oral cavity squamous cell carcinoma. CDR3 DNA sequence: TGTGCCAGCAGCTTCCGACTGGGCGAGCAGTACTTC. This encodes CASSFRLGEQYF. Full variable domain (missing parts from reference TRBV7-6 and TRBJ2-7): GAGVSQSPRYKVTKRGQDVALRCDPISGHVSLYWYRQALGQGPEFLTYFNYEAQQDKSGLPNDRFSAERPEGSISTLTIQRTEQRDSAMYRCASSFRLGEQYFGPGTRLTVT.